Described below is a single T cell receptor beta chain sequence and its context. The antigen remains unidentified. This entry belongs to a study of radiotherapy plus CTLA-4 blockade in lung cancer. The V gene lost 10 bases and the J gene lost 4 bases, with 14 bases spanning the gap. Germline V gene data show CDR1 as MNHEY and CDR2 as SVGAGI. This CDR3 has 12 residues. Broader study findings: Subsequent to radiotherapy plus ipilimumab, tumor-derived TCR clones underwent expansion in blood. Together with interferon-beta, which increased in serum after radiation, early dynamic changes in blood T cell clones were reportedly the best predictors of response.

Some clones are missing from TCRdb's copy, which holds only in-frame ones; the method was immunoSEQ multiplex PCR. The data contain under 65,000 clones, about three quarters of them singletons. The rearrangement links TRBV6-5 to TRBJ2-7, with D tentatively TRBD2 (5 bases). The sequence derives from a human donor with non-small cell lung cancer whose response to radiotherapy plus ipilimumab could not be evaluated. Sequences were derived from peripheral blood, sampled from a patient treated with radiotherapy plus ipilimumab. In DNA, the CDR3 is TGTGCCACTCGGGGAAGTGGGTACGAGCAGTACTTC. Amino acids: CATRGSGYEQYF.